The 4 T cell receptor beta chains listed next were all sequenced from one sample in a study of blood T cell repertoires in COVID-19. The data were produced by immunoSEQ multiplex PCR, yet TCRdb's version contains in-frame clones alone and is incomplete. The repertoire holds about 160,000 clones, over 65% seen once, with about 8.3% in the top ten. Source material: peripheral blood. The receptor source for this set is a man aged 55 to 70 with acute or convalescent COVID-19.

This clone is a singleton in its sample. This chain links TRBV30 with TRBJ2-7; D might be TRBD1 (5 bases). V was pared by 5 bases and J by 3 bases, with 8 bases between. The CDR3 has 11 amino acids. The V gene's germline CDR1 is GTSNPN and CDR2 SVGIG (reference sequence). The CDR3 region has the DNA TGTGCCTGGTCCCAGGGCTACGAGCAGTACTTC. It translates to CAWSQGYEQYF.

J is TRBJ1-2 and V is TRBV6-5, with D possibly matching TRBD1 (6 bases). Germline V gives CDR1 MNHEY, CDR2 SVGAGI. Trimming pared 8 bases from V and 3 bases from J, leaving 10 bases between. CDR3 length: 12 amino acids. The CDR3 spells CASEPGDYGYTF. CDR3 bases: TGTGCCAGCGAGCCAGGGGACTATGGCTACACCTTC.

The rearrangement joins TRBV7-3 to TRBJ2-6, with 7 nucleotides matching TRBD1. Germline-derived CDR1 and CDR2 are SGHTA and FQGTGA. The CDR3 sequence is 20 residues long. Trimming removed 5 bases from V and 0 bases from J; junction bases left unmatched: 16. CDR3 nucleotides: TGTGCCAGCAGCCCCATCGGCAGGGGGAGACTTGACTCTGGGGCCAACGTCCTGACTTTC. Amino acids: CASSPIGRGRLDSGANVLTF.

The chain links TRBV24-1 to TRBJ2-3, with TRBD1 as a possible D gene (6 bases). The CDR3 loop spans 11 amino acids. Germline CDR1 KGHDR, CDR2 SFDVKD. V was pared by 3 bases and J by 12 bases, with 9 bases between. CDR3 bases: TGTGCCACCAGTGATACAGGGAGTCAGTATTTT. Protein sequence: CATSDTGSQYF.